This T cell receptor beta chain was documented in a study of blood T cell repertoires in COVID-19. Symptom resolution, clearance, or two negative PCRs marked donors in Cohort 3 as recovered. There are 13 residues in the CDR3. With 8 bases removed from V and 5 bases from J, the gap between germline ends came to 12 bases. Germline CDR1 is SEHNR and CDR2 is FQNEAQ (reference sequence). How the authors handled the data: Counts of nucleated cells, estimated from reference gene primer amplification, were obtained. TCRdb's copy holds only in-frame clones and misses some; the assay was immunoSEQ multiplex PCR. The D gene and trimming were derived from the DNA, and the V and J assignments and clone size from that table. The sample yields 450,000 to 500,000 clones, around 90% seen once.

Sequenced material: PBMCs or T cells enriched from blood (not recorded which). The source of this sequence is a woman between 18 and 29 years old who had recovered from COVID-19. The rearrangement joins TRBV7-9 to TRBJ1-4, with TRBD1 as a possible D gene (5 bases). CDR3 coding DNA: TGTGCCAGCGCAGCAGGGAACAATGAAAAACTGTTTTTT. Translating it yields CASAAGNNEKLFF.